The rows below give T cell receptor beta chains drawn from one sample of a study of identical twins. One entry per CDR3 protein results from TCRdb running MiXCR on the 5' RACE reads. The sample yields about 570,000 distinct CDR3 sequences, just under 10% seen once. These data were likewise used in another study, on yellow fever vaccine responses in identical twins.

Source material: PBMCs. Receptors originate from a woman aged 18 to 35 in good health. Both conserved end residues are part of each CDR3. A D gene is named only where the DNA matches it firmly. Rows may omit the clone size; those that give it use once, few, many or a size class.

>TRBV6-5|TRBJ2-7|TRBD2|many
CASSYSASGTYEQYF
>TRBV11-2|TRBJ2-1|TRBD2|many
CASSLVSSGGRRVEQFF
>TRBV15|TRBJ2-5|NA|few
CATRQPYQETQYF
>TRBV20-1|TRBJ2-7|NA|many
CSARGDGSNEQYF
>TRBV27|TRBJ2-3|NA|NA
CASSIHSGARTDTQYF
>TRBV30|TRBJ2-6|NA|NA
CAWRPKGGRPSGANVLTF
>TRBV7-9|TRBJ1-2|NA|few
CASSNERGYTF
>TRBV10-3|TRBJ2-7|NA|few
CAISAIGASVYPYEQYF
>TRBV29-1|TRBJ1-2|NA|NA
CSVNDYGYTF
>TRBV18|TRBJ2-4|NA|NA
CASSPDGTLLYF
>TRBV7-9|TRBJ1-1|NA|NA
CASSLANSVPEAFF
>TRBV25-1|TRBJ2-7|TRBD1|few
CASSSRDSYNYEQYF
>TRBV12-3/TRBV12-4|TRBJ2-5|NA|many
CASSFLVQETQYF
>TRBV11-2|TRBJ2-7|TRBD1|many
CASTLARGHYEQYF
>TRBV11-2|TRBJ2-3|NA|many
CASSSKVTGRRDTDTQYF
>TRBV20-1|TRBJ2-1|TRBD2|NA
CSATKRLAGGLGEQFF
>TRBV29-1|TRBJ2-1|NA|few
CSVEDPAGLEYNEQFF
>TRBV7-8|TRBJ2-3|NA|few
CASLKLSGTVTDTQYF
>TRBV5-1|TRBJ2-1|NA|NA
CASSLEFAGPYNEQFF
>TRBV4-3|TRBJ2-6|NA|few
CASSQARGSGANVLTF
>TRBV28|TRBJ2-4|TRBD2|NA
CASIPFVSGASGAKNIQYF
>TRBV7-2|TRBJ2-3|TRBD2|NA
CASSLASGLAGGPRDTQYF
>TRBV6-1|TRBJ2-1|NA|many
CASTIPGVGVYNEQFF
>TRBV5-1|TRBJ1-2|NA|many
CASSLVPGNYGYTF
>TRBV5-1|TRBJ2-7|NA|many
CASSSSGGKTPYEQYF
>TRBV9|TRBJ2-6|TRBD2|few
CASSVDGGSSGANVLTF
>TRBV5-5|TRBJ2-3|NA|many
CASSLDNRGTDTQYF
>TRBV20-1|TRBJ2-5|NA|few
CSARNHQETQYF
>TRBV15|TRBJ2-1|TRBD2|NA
CATSRPGLAGAREQFF
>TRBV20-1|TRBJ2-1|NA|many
CSARDRGQSNEQFF
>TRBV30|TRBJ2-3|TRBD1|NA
CAWSPPLPGTGRTDTQYF
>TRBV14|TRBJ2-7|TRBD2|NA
CASSQDTSAGGYYEQYF
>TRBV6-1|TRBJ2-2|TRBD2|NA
CASSEHSGGAYTGELFF
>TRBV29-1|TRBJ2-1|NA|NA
CSVGRGNNEQFF
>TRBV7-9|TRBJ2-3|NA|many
CASSLSGSGSADTQYF
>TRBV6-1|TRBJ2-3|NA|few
CASSGRTTSTDTQYF
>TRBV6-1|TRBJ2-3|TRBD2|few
CASREAGGPFGDTQYF
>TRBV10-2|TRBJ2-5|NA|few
CASSSTKETQYF
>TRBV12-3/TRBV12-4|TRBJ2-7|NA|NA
CASSPVPGTLGEQYF
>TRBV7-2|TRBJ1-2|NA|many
CASSQLPGQIYGYTF
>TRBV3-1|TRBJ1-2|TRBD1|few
CASSLGGQGFYGYTF
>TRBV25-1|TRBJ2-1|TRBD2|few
CASSVGGLAGRVEQFF
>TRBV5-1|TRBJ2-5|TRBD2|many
CASSSRLAVHQTQYF
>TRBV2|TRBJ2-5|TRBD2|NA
CASILGLAGQETQYF
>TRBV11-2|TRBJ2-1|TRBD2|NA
CASTTGLAGPRARYNEQFF
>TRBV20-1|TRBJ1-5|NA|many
CSALPRTGYSNQPQHF